This record concerns one TCR beta chain sequence. Its specificity is not known. The record originates from a study of vaccination effects on CD4 cells after COVID-19. General study results and limits: New vaccine-induced clones dominated convalescents' post-vaccine spike-reactive clones. The study, lacking early post-infection timepoints, had few convalescent patients. Clones arising from infection and from vaccination showed marked clonal contraction late after vaccination.

Antigen-specific CD4+ T cells were expanded (with viral peptide pools) by the ViraFEST assay ahead of sequencing. The authors isolated CD4+ T cells after less than eleven days of culture. The person was diagnosed with PCR-confirmed SARS-CoV-2 infection between March and December 2020. Cultures got half-medium changes with IL-2 on days 3 and 7. Repertoires were generated with immunoSEQ multiplex PCR, while TCRdb's copy carries only in-frame clones and drops some. Among some 24,000 clones, 76% were seen once, and the ten largest hold roughly 15%. The CDR3 length is 15 residues. The germline CDR1 and CDR2 sequences are GTSNPN and SVGIG (reference sequence). Trimming shortened V by 3 bases and J by 8 bases, and 22 bases separated the two germline ends.

V and J are TRBV30 and TRBJ1-2; D might be TRBD1 (6 bases). This clonotype was obtained from a human donor who had a prior SARS-CoV-2 infection. The specimen comprised CD4+ T cells from PBMCs cultured with SARS-CoV-2 spike peptides, sampled before COVID-19 vaccination. CDR3 nucleotides: TGTGCCTGGAGCGGCATTTGGGGGGCGCAATCCGGCTACACCTTC. The encoded protein is CAWSGIWGAQSGYTF.